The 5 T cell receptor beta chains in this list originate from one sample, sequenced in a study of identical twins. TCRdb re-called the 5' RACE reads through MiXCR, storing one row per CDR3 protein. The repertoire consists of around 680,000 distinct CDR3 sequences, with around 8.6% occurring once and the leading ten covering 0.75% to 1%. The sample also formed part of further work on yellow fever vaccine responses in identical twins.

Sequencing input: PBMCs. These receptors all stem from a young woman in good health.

Written as DNA, the CDR3 is TGCAGTGCCACACTTGGGTGGGAGCCTTCACCCCTCCACTTT. This sequence encodes CSATLGWEPSPLHF. This rearrangement joins TRBV20-1 to TRBJ1-6; D remains unclear. From germline, CDR1 is DFQATT and CDR2 SNEGSKA (reference sequence). Trimming took off 6 bases at V and 9 bases at J, with 18 bases between the two ends. CDR3 length: 14 residues.

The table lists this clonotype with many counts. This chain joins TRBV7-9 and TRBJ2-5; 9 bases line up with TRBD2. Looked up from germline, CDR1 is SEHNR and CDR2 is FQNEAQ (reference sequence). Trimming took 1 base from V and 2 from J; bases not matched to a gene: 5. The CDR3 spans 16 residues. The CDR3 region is CASSLDVAGVQETQYF. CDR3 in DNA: TGTGCCAGCAGCTTAGATGTAGCGGGAGTACAAGAGACCCAGTACTTC.

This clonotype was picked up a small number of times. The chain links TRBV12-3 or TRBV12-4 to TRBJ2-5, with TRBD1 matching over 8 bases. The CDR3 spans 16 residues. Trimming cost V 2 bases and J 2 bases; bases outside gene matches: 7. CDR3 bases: TGTGCCAGCAGTTTACCTCGGGACAGGAAGCAAGAGACCCAGTACTTC. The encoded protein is CASSLPRDRKQETQYF.

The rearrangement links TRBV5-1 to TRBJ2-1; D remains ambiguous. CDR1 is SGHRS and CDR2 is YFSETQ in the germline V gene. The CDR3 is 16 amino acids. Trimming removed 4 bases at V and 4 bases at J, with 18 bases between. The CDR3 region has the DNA TGCGCCAGCAGCATGGGCCCGGCGGAAGGATACAATGAGCAGTTCTTC. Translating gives CASSMGPAEGYNEQFF. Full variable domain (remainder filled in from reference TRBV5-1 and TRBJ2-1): KAGVTQTPRYLIKTRGQQVTLSCSPISGHRSVSWYQQTPGQGLQFLFEYFSETQRNKGNFPGRFSGRQFSNSRSEMNVSTLELGDSALYLCASSMGPAEGYNEQFFGPGTRLTVL.

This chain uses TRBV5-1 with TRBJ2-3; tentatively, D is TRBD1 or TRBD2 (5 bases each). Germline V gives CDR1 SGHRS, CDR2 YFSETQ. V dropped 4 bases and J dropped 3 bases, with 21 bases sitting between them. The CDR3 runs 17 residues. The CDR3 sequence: CASSGLPKGWETDTQYF. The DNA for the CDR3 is TGCGCCAGCAGCGGTCTACCTAAGGGGTGGGAGACAGATACGCAGTATTTT.